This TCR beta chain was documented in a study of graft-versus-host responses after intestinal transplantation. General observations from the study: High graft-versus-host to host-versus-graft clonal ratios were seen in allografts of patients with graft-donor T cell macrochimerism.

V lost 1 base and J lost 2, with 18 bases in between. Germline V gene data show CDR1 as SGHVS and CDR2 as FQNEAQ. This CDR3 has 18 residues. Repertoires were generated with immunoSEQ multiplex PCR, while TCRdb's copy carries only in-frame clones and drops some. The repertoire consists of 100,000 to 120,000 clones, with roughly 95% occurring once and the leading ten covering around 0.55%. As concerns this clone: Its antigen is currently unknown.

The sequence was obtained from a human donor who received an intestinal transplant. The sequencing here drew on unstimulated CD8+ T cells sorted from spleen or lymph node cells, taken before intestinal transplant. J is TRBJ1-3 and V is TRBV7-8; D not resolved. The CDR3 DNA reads TGTGCCAGCAGCTTAGGGATACCGGGGTCCTGGACTGGAAACACCATATATTTT. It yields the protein CASSLGIPGSWTGNTIYF.